This T cell receptor beta chain was found in a study of blood T cells in healthy people across ages (dated by TCRdb to the mid-2010s). About the full investigation: Template switching captured roughly one uniquely barcoded TCR beta cDNA molecule per two T cells in model experiments. Age-related changes in TCR beta repertoire diversity were measured in the study by deep sequencing normalized with unique cDNA molecular identifiers. Donors were grouped into four age groups: young (average 16 years), middle-aged (39), aged (62) and long-lived (around 80). Donors of different ages were randomly distributed across sequencing lanes to avoid experimental bias. For two donors (one aged 18 to 30 and one aged 80 or older), the study analyzed two additional independent replicas of 1 million unique cDNA reads from the same blood draw. What the authors observed across the whole study: Observed TCR beta diversity per million T cells fell roughly linearly with age, and a significant reduction was already apparent by age around 36. Estimates of total diversity based on one million sequenced T cells were regarded as lower bounds and as underestimates. The long-lived group showed more naive CD4+ T cells, fewer expanded clones and increased TCR diversity than the aged group, suggesting age selection. Because donor CMV infection status was unknown, age-related changes in expanded clonotypes were potentially confounded. Bulk unsorted PBMC profiling prevented conclusive comparison of naive and antigen-experienced compartments. There was a strong correlation between observed TCR beta diversity and the percentage of naive T cells measured by flow cytometry.

Spanning cysteine to phenylalanine, the CDR3 consists of 14 amino acids. The sequence is cut down to CDR3 DNA, 42 bases in frame from base 1. The germline V gene encodes CDR1 MGHDK and CDR2 SYGVNS. The trim is 7 bases for V and 4 bases for J, with a gap of 15 bases between the germline ends. The roughly 39 donors, aged about 6 to 95 years, were systemically healthy Caucasian individuals from Russia. Approximately 9.7 milliliters of peripheral blood were drawn from each donor into EDTA-treated Vacutainer tubes. Ficoll-Paque density-gradient centrifugation was used to isolate PBMCs, with at least 7 million per sample. Total RNA was extracted from PBMCs with Trizol reagent, with at least 6 micrograms obtained per sample. For every donor, flow cytometry on a PBMC aliquot measured the percentage of naive CD45RAhigh/CD27high T cells. As regards this clonotype: The specificity of this receptor is unknown. No much larger clone is present one base from it, and per-base qualities are unavailable.

Libraries were built with 5' RACE. Sequencing instrument: Illumina HiSeq 2500. A second PCR of roughly 6 to 11 cycles was run with a J-beta primer mix and a sample-barcoded 5' primer. A template-switch 5' adaptor carrying 12 random nucleotides introduced a unique molecular identifier onto each TCR beta cDNA molecule. Each sample yielded at least 2.5 million CDR3-containing paired-end reads. First-strand cDNA synthesis was performed from all RNA using the Mint cDNA synthesis kit, with priming by a TRBC-specific oligonucleotide. All cDNA was treated with uracil-DNA glycosylase and then went through a first 18-cycle PCR with the universal primers M1SS and BC2_uni_R. The source study handled its data this way. Each sample was normalized by randomly selecting 1 million high-quality reads, each carrying a distinct molecular identifier. Instead of being binned into consensus sequences, reads that shared molecular identifiers were thrown out. MiTCR, with a Q25 quality threshold and the strictest error-elimination algorithm, was used for CDR3 identification, clonotype clustering and error correction. Lower-bound total TCR beta diversity was estimated with a nonparametric unseen species model using Euler transformation. The public reads were quality trimmed at Q25 with fastp and then assembled into clones with MiXCR by TCRdb, keeping productive beta chains. Rows matching on CDR3 protein sequence are summarized as one entry with the most common DNA and genes. Clone size and V and J calls follow TCRdb, not the original study. For this sample the table gives 1.5 million to 2 million distinct CDR3 sequences, of which under 30% were detected only once. The ten most abundant clones make up about 7.7% of the sample.

The TCR sequence derives from a young woman in good health. The chain employs TRBV25-1 and TRBJ2-3, with TRBD2 tentatively as D gene (6 bases match). The sequenced sample consisted of blood. CDR3 region: CASNPGGLADTQYF. DNA sequence: TGTGCCAGCAACCCCGGGGGTTTGGCAGATACGCAGTATTTT.